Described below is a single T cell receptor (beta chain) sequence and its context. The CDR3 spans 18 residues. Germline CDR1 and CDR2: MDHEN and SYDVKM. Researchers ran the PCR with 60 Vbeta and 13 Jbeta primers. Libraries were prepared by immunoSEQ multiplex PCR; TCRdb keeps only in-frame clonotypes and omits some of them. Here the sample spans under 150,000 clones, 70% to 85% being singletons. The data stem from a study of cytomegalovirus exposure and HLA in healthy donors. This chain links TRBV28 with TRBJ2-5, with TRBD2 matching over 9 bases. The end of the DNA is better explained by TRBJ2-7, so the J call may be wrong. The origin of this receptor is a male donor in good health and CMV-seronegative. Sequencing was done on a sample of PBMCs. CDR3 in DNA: TGTGCCAGCAGCCACTTCACGCCTAGCGGGGACCGTCGCTACGAGCAGTACTTC. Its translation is CASSHFTPSGDRRYEQYF.